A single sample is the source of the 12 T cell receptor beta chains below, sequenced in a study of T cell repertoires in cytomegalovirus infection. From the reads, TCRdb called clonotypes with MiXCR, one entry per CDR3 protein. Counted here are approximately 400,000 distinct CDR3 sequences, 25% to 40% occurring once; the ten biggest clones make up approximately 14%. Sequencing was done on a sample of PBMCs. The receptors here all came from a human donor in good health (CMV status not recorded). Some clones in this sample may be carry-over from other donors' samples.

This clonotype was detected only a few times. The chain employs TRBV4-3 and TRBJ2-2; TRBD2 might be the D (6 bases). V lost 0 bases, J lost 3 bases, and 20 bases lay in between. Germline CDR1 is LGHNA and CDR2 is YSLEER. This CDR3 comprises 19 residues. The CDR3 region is CASSQEDGAGKPDTGELFF. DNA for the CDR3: TGCGCCAGCAGCCAAGAGGACGGAGCGGGCAAGCCCGACACCGGGGAGCTGTTTTTT.

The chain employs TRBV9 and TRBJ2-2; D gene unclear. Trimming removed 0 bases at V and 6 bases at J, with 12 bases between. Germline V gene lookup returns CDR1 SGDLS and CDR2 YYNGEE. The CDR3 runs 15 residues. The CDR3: CASSVDFHHPGELFF. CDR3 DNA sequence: TGTGCCAGCAGCGTAGATTTTCACCACCCCGGGGAGCTGTTTTTT.

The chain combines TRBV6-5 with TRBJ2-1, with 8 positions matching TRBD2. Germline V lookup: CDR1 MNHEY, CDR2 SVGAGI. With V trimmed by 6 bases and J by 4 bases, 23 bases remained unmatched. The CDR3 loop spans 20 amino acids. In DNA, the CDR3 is TGTGCCAGCAGCCTGAGGCCTAGCGGGCGACAAAGGGGAACGTACAATGAGCAGTTCTTC. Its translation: CASSLRPSGRQRGTYNEQFF.

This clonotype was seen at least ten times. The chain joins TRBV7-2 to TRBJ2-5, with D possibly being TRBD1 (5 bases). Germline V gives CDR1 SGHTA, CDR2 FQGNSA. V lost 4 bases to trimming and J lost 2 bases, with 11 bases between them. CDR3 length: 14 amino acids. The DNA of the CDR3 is TGTGCCAGCAGCTCACCCAGGGAACAAGAGACCCAGTACTTC. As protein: CASSSPREQETQYF.

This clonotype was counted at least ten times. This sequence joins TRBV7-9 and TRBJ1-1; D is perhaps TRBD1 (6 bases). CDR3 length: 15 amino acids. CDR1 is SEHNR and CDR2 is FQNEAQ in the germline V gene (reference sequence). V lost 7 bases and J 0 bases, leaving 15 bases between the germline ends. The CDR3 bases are TGTGCCAGCATCAGCGGGACAAGGGTGAACACTGAAGCTTTCTTT. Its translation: CASISGTRVNTEAFF.

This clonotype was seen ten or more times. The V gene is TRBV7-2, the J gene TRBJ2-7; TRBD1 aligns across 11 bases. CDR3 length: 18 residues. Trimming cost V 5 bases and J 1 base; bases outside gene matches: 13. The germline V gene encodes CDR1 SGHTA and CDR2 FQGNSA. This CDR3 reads CASSGTMDRGLDSYEQYF. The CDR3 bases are TGTGCCAGCAGCGGAACAATGGACAGGGGGCTTGATTCCTACGAGCAGTACTTC. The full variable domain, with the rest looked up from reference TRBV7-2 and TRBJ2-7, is GAGVSQSPSNKVTEKGKDVELRCDPISGHTALYWYRQSLGQGLEFLIYFQGNSAPDKSGLPSDRFSAERTGGSVSTLTIQRTQQEDSAVYLCASSGTMDRGLDSYEQYFGPGTRLTVT.

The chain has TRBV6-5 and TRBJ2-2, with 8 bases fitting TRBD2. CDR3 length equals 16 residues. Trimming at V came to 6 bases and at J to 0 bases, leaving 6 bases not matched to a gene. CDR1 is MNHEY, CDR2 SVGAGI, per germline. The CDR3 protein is CASSKSGGANTGELFF. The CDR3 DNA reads TGTGCCAGCAGCAAATCCGGGGGGGCGAACACCGGGGAGCTGTTTTTT.

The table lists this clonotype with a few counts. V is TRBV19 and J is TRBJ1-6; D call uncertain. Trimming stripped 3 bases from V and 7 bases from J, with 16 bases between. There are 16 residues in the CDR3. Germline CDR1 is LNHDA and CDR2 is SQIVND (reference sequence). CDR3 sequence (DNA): TGTGCCAGTAGTATTCCAGCGGCAAGACCCAATTCACCCCTCCACTTT. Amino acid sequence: CASSIPAARPNSPLHF.

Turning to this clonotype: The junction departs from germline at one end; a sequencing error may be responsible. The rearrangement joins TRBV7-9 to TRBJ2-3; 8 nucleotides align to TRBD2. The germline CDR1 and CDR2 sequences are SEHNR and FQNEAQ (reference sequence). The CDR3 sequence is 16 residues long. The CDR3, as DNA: TGTGCCCGCAGCCTGGGGACTAGGGGGGGCACAGATACGCAGTATTTT. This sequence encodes CARSLGTRGGTDTQYF.

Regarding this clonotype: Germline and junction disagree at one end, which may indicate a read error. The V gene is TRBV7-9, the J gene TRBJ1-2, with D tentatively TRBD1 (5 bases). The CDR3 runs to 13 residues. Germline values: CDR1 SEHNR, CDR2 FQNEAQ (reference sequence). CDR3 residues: CSSSFRGTDGYTF. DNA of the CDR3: TGTTCCAGCAGCTTCCGCGGGACCGATGGCTACACCTTC.

CDR3 amino acids: CASSQDALSAGSSWTSVEQYF. In nucleotides, the CDR3 is TGCGCCAGCAGCCAAGATGCCCTTTCCGCAGGGTCTTCCTGGACTTCGGTAGAGCAGTACTTC. V is TRBV4-1 and J is TRBJ2-7, with D possibly called TRBD1 or TRBD2 (5 bases each). Germline CDR1 MGHRA, CDR2 YSYEKL. V was pared by 0 bases and J by 7 bases, with 34 bases between. The CDR3 is 21 residues long.

Here the CDR3 DNA reads TGTGCCAGCAGCCCCCTGGGGGGGGCTCTTACTGAAGCTTTCTTT. Translated, it gives CASSPLGGALTEAFF. The chain is built from TRBV7-9 and TRBJ1-1, with D maybe TRBD1 (6 bases). The germline V gene encodes CDR1 SEHNR and CDR2 FQNEAQ (reference sequence). Trimming removed 5 bases at V and 5 bases at J, with 18 bases between. The CDR3 totals 15 residues. The whole variable domain, filled in from reference TRBV7-9 and TRBJ1-1, reads DTGVSQNPRHKITKRGQNVTFRCDPISEHNRLYWYRQTLGQGPEFLTYFQNEAQLEKSRLLSDRFSAERPKGSFSTLEIQRTEQGDSAMYLCASSPLGGALTEAFFGQGTRLTVV.